These 14 T cell receptor beta chains were all obtained from the same sample, sequenced in a study of PD-L1 blockade in urothelial cancer. Clones were sequenced by immunoSEQ multiplex PCR, and TCRdb holds only the in-frame ones, with some missing. Of about 45,000 clones detected, 82% appear once; the ten largest clones hold 13%. The time point denotes: peripheral blood 6 weeks after treatment start. Specimen: PBMCs, collected around atezolizumab (anti-PD-L1) treatment. These receptors were collected from a man aged 55-75 years with urothelial cancer.

This chain uses TRBV11-2 with TRBJ1-1; TRBD1 aligns across 10 bases. The CDR3 consists of 15 residues. V dropped 5 bases and J dropped 4; count of bases not matched to a gene: 7. From germline, CDR1 is SGHAT and CDR2 FQNNGV. The CDR3 region has the DNA TGTGCCAGCAGCCCAACCCGGGACAGGGGCACTGAAGCTTTCTTT. Protein: CASSPTRDRGTEAFF.

V and J are TRBV11-1 and TRBJ2-7; 8 bases align to TRBD1. Per germline, CDR1 SGHAT and CDR2 FQDESV (reference sequence). The CDR3 covers 14 residues. V shed 3 bases, J shed 4 bases, and the junction held 5 bases outside the gene matches. Here the CDR3 reads CASSFRQGLYEQYF. The CDR3 DNA reads as TGTGCCAGCAGCTTCCGACAGGGGCTATACGAGCAGTACTTC.

This clone has only a few counts. The gene calls are TRBV5-8 and TRBJ2-7, with D possibly being TRBD2 (7 bases). Trimming removed 1 base at V and 5 bases at J, with 13 bases between. CDR3 size: 14 residues. Germline loops: CDR1 SGHTS, CDR2 YDEGEE. The CDR3 here is CASSLRGGKDEQYF. The CDR3 coding sequence is TGTGCCAGCAGCTTGCGCGGGGGCAAGGACGAGCAGTACTTC.

The V gene is TRBV9, the J gene TRBJ1-5; a weak D match, TRBD1 (6 bases). Deletions cut 5 bases from V and 1 base from J, with 10 bases between. Germline CDR1 SGDLS, CDR2 YYNGEE. This CDR3 has 14 amino acids. The CDR3 DNA reads TGTGCCAGCAGTCAGGGGCCGAGCAATCAGCCCCAGCATTTT. This translates into CASSQGPSNQPQHF.

This clone was observed a single time. The chain recombines TRBV30 with TRBJ2-1; 9 nucleotides agree with TRBD1. The germline CDR1 and CDR2 sequences are GTSNPN and SVGIG (reference sequence). The V and J ends lost 5 bases and 0 bases, in that order; junction bases with no gene match: 8. The CDR3 extends over 16 amino acids. DNA for the CDR3: TGTGCCTGGGGACGGAAGACAGGGGGCTCCTACAATGAGCAGTTCTTC. It codes for CAWGRKTGGSYNEQFF.

This clone was seen only a few times. The same CDR3 arises from other DNA sequences in this sample as well. This sequence joins TRBV6-5 and TRBJ1-5; a possible D gene is TRBD1 (6 bases). V was pared by 6 bases and J by 5 bases, with 11 bases between. This CDR3 is built from 13 residues. Per germline, CDR1 MNHEY and CDR2 SVGAGI. CDR3 sequence (DNA): TGTGCCAGCAGCTTGGACAGATATCAGCCCCAGCATTTT. Protein sequence: CASSLDRYQPQHF.

The chain uses TRBV29-1 and TRBJ2-1, with 8 bases fitting TRBD2. The CDR3 is 16 amino acids. The junction had 14 bases not matched to a gene; V was cut back by 7 bases and J by 3 bases. Germline CDR1 SQVTM, CDR2 ANQGSEA. As DNA, the CDR3 is TGCAGCGCGGTACGGGGTAGCGGGACGCTCTACAATGAGCAGTTCTTC. This codes for CSAVRGSGTLYNEQFF.

The rearrangement uses TRBV5-3 and TRBJ2-1; a weak D match, TRBD1 (6 bases). TRBV5-3 is given ORF status, its function remaining uncertain. The CDR3 consists of 19 residues. V lost 5 bases and J 4 bases, leaving 28 bases between the germline ends. CDR3 nucleotides: TGTGCCAGAAGGTATCCCCAAGTGACCTCCCGGGACAAGTACAATGAGCAGTTCTTC. This translates into CARRYPQVTSRDKYNEQFF.

V and J are TRBV19 and TRBJ2-7; the D is unclear. V was clipped by 5 bases and J by 2 bases, with 7 bases between them. CDR3 size: 12 residues. Germline V lookup: CDR1 LNHDA, CDR2 SQIVND (reference sequence). CDR3: CASSPNTYEQYF. Written as DNA, the CDR3 is TGTGCCAGTAGTCCCAACACCTACGAGCAGTACTTC.

This chain links TRBV29-1 with TRBJ2-3; no reliable D call. Trimming left V 4 bases short and J 2 bases short, with 13 bases between. The germline gives CDR1 SQVTM, CDR2 ANQGSEA. The CDR3 contains 14 residues. The CDR3 region has the DNA TGCAGCGTTGCCTATAACGCGGTCACAGATACGCAGTATTTT. It codes for CSVAYNAVTDTQYF.

The rearrangement uses TRBV4-1 and TRBJ1-5; 12 positions match TRBD1. Trimming at V came to 6 bases and at J to 5 bases, leaving 5 bases not matched to a gene. Germline V CDR1 and CDR2: MGHRA, YSYEKL. The CDR3 is made up of 15 amino acids. The chain's CDR3 is CASSSGTGGHQPQHF. CDR3 nucleotide sequence: TGCGCCAGCAGTTCCGGGACAGGGGGCCATCAGCCCCAGCATTTT.

The chain couples TRBV10-3 to TRBJ1-1; TRBD1 might be the D (5 bases). V lost 2 bases and J 3 bases, leaving 7 bases between the germline ends. Germline V gene lookup returns CDR1 ENHRY and CDR2 SYGVKD. The CDR3 length is 13 residues. The CDR3 coding sequence is TGTGCCATCAGTGAGACAGGAGACACTGAAGCTTTCTTT. Its translation is CAISETGDTEAFF.

CDR3 sequence: CASGSVRDRYEQYF. The CDR3 DNA reads as TGTGCCAGCGGTTCCGTCCGGGACAGGTACGAGCAGTACTTC. V gene TRBV7-8 combines with J gene TRBJ2-7, with TRBD1 identical over 8 bases. Losses at the gene ends were 8 bases for V and 4 bases for J; bases not matched to a gene: 10. Germline V gene lookup returns CDR1 SGHVS and CDR2 FQNEAQ. The CDR3 totals 14 residues.

The chain is built from TRBV5-1 and TRBJ1-2; D is perhaps TRBD1 (5 bases). Germline V gene lookup returns CDR1 SGHRS and CDR2 YFSETQ. This CDR3 contains 12 residues. V lost 5 bases and J 6 bases, leaving 11 bases between the germline ends. CDR3 sequence reads: CASRVDSDGYTF. The CDR3 DNA follows: TGCGCCAGCAGGGTTGACAGCGATGGCTACACCTTC.